This T cell receptor beta chain was sequenced during a study of T cells in Graves' hyperthyroidism and ophthalmopathy. Findings and limits, study-wide: The majority of expanded thyroid clonotypes above 0.001 also appeared in blood. The model identified upcoming ophthalmopathy a median approximately six months ahead of onset. A model of 13 V-J features distinguished ophthalmopathy from stable hyperthyroidism.

This CDR3 has 14 residues. Trimming took off 10 bases at V and 0 bases at J, with 13 bases between the two ends. Germline V CDR1 and CDR2: ENHRY, SYGVKD. Comment on this clonotype: Its antigen is currently unknown.

Exclusions: uncontrolled infection, other autoimmune disease, pregnancy, lactation. There were TCR beta CDR3 regions amplified from RNA transcripts. Initially, a first-round RT-PCR of the TCR CDR3 employed the HTBI primer set. TCRdb redid the calling of the multiplex PCR reads with MiXCR, one entry per CDR3 protein. The sample holds 550,000 to 700,000 distinct CDR3 sequences, about 45% seen once. The TCR comes from an adult woman with Graves' disease, either hyperthyroidism or ophthalmopathy (not recorded which). The sample comprised peripheral blood or thyroid tissue (not recorded which). The V and J genes are TRBV10-3 and TRBJ1-3; D remains unclear. The CDR3 reads CATWTGSSGNTIYF. The CDR3 bases are TGTGCCACCTGGACGGGAAGCTCTGGAAACACCATATATTTT.